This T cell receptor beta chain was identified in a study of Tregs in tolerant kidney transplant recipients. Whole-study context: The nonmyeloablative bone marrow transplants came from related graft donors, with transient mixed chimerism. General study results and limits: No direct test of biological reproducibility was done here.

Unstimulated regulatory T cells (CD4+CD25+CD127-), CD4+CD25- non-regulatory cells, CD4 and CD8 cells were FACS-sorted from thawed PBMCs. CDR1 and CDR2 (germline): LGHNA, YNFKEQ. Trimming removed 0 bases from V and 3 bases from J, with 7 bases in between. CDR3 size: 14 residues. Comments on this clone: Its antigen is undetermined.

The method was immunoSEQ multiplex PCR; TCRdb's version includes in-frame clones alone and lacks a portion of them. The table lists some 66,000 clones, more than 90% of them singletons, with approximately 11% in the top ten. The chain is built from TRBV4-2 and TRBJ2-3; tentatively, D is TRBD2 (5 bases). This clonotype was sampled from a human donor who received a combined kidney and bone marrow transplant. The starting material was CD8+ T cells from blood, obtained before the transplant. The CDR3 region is CASSQEGGTDTQYF. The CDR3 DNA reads TGTGCCAGCAGCCAAGAAGGCGGGACAGATACGCAGTATTTT.